This T cell receptor (beta chain) was recovered during a study of cytomegalovirus exposure and HLA in healthy donors (dated by TCRdb to the late 2010s). At the level of the whole study: In an earlier analysis of several hundred of the donors, under 300 Gb of sequence data and some 120 million unique TCR beta sequences from about 179 million T cells were reported. An early release covering just under 650 HLA-typed donors comprised approximately 300 gigabases of sequencing data and tens of millions of unique TCR sequences. Among the roughly 390 genotyped donors, 81% belonged to the genetic ancestry cluster associated with self-reported Caucasian donors. The study was designed to test whether signatures of past pathogen exposure could be identified by cataloging public T cell receptors. Using immunosequencing, the study profiled T cell repertoires from 500 to 800 subjects and related those repertoires to cytomegalovirus serostatus. Besides the first cohort of hundreds of subjects, a separate validation cohort made up of 95 to 150 different subjects was used. The study combined high-throughput TCR immunosequencing, statistical association of individual TCRs with disease status, and machine learning to predict cytomegalovirus infection status. A later analysis re-examined previously published TCR beta repertoires from about 670 donors and added high-resolution HLA genotyping to investigate patterns of TCR occurrence. In the later analysis, no new phenotypic data were used to find candidate immune exposures; instead, reliance was placed on TCR beta sequences and their occurrence across donors. To decide whether each TCR beta V gene segment behaved as functional or pseudogenic, an earlier analysis of some 600 of the donors relied on high-throughput TCR beta sequencing. Alongside the repertoire data, information on donor age, sex, ethnicity and CMV serostatus was compiled. In a later genetic analysis, genome-wide SNP genotypes for about three fifths of the 666 donors were used, and that subset was treated as a discovery cohort. All discovery cohort repertoires had been generated on a single sequencing platform. HLA typing covered class I and class II loci at four-digit resolution. Typing coverage varied by locus: about 620-630 donors for A, B, C, DRB1 and DQB1; roughly 520 for DQA1; more than 600 for DPA1; some 470 for DPB1. Roughly five DR-DQ haplotypes were handled as single units for association and clustering, since linkage in the cohort was strong. Among over 350 genotyped donors of the cohort, an average of approximately 240,000 unique TCR beta nucleotide sequences were sequenced per donor, around 20% of them non-productive. Results the study describes overall, beyond this receptor: HLA typing was unavailable for some donors at each locus, so association tests used only the typed subset. It was suggested by the authors that the approach could potentially be generalized to other disease states and immunological phenotypes. In a later genetic analysis, a missense DCLRE1C variant was associated with V-gene and J-gene trimming of TCR beta chains, and the association was replicated in an independent cohort. Compared with equally common non-associated chains, HLA-associated TCR beta chains in a later analysis were more clonally expanded and had lower generation probabilities. A further reported finding was that TCR beta sequences accurately predicted the HLA-A and HLA-B alleles for most subjects in the first cohort. A cluster of highly shared sequence variants was judged likely to be a technical artifact of the sequencing pipeline. According to a later analysis, most CMV-associated TCR beta chains appeared to be HLA-restricted, and the HLA associations seemed to be driven largely by CMV exposure. Because counts were too low, some 17 rarely observed V segments, including chromosome 9 orphons, were left out of the earlier analysis of 500 to 650 of the donors. The study listed over 150 TCR beta chains as associated with cytomegalovirus. A later genetic analysis reported fewer N-insertions in productive TCRs among donors in an Asian-associated ancestry cluster than the roughly 650-donor mean. Only TCR beta chains were sequenced in this cohort, and the absence of alpha or paired-chain data limited detectable features. In an earlier analysis of approximately 590 of the donors, most TCR beta V segments were observed in productive rearrangements about 87% or about 30% of the time, broadly matching IMGT annotations. A later analysis associated roughly 17,000 TCR beta sequences with specific HLA alleles at a false discovery rate of 0.05. For the cohort, immune exposure information was limited to CMV serostatus. The presence/absence analyses assumed that sequencing depth was roughly uniform across donors, and that assumption may not be true. Linkage disequilibrium might explain the correlated functional status among segregating V segments, but an unknown experimental factor could not be ruled out. Some IMGT-functional V segments, including TRBV6-2 and TRBV6-3, could not be told apart with the 87-base-pair reads, so those segments were excluded. In vitro tests confirmed that three of the cytomegalovirus-associated TCR beta chains recognize cytomegalovirus antigens. The classifier was reported to diagnose cytomegalovirus status with high specificity and sensitivity in both the original cohort and the validation cohort. In a later analysis, the rate of TCR association differed among HLA loci, with DRB1 alleles having the most associated TCRs and HLA-C alleles having the fewest. When HLA alleles, especially DR and DQ, strongly co-occurred, TCR associations were difficult to assign to individual alleles. A later analysis reported that several top co-occurrence clusters appeared linked to parvovirus B19, influenza, CMV and Epstein-Barr virus. Most TCR sequences were seen in very few donors, while some public TCRs were found in many individuals.

The protocol used for the library was the immunoSEQ multiplex PCR assay. For the multiplex PCR, a mixture combining 60 forward primers for TCR Vbeta segments and 13 reverse primers for TCR Jbeta segments was used. Amplification of the CDR3 region of rearranged TCR beta genes was performed with a multiplex PCR assay on genomic DNA. Amplified TCR beta libraries were sequenced as 87-base-pair reads on the Illumina HiSeq System. In the paper's pipeline: A later analysis tallied roughly 80 million unique TCR beta chains across the 700 or so repertoires, and about 10 million of those chains were shared by two or more donors. Raw reads were error-corrected and collapsed into unique sequences by a nearest-neighbor algorithm in which closely related sequences were merged to remove PCR and sequencing errors. CDR3 sequences were aligned to IMGT reference sequences to assign V, D and J gene segments. For a sequence to be retained, at least a six-nucleotide match to both a V gene segment and a J gene segment was required. Rearrangements were called productive when the CDR3 lacked stop codons and stayed in frame with V and J; all others were non-productive. CDR3 was defined according to IMGT convention as the region running from the second conserved V-encoded cysteine to the conserved J-encoded phenylalanine. Sequences without an unambiguous match to a single V gene segment were excluded from the earlier analysis of over 500 of the donors. In an earlier analysis of several hundred of the donors, a V segment was called functional when productive rearrangements were above 56.7%, and segregating when the standard deviation between donors exceeded 5%. A statistical classification framework was built to diagnose cytomegalovirus status from the catalog of TCR beta chain sequences. In a later analysis, TCR nucleotide sequences were compared against IMGT/GENE-DB human TR gene sequences so that V and J genes could be assigned. Using the TCRdist pipeline, a later analysis assigned CDR3 sequences along with most-parsimonious VDJ recombination scenarios. A later analysis defined each TCR beta chain by its CDR3 amino acid sequence plus V-gene family, and excluded reads lacking a unique V-gene family. As a way to deal with suspected cross-contamination and a sequencing artifact, a later analysis dropped roughly 620 nucleotide sequences that were highly shared and had low generation probability. In a later analysis, a clonal expansion index was calculated for each public chain from normalized within-repertoire ranks of inferred template counts. A later analysis computed generation probabilities with a VDJ recombination model fitted to out-of-frame rearrangements, and checked the results against IGoR. Hypergeometric tests were used in a later analysis to score TCR-TCR, TCR-HLA and TCR-CMV co-occurrence, with a repertoire-size bias correction applied to the TCR pairs. False discovery rates were estimated in a later analysis by permuting HLA or CMV assignments 20 times. In a later analysis, co-occurring TCRs were grouped using DBSCAN, with TCRdist sequence similarity added in when clustering inside HLA-allele-positive subsets. Repertoires with fewer than 30,000 or more than 120,000 public chains, plus five repertoires with anomalous nucleotide sharing, were excluded from co-occurrence clustering. Held by TCRdb, this immuneACCESS table contains in-frame sequences only and omits some clones. Under half of the omission traces to an unresolved V gene where checked; the cause of the rest is unknown. V, J and clone size are those of that table, while D and trimming were read from the DNA. The sample has about 170,000 clones on record, 75% to 85% of them singletons. 6% to 7.5% of the sample is held by the ten biggest clonotypes.

The germline V gene supplies CDR1 MDHEN and CDR2 SYDVKM. V is cut by 6 bases and J by 3 bases, and the space between the germline ends is 18 bases. From the cysteine through the phenylalanine, the CDR3 covers 16 amino acids. The sequence is cut down to CDR3 DNA, 48 bases in frame from base 1. About this clone: The antigen it recognizes is unknown. Per-base qualities were not stored, and no clone one base away is much larger.

The cohort consisted of some 730 healthy bone marrow donors. At the time of sampling, all cohort members were nominally healthy, though unrecorded immune exposures were likely present. The donor was CMV seropositive and was included in the group of 250 to 300 seropositive cohort members. Each donor provided a peripheral blood sample, and peripheral blood mononuclear cells were used for TCR beta sequencing. Genomic DNA was extracted from the blood cell samples with the Qiagen DNeasy Blood Extraction Kit. The sequence links TRBV28 to TRBJ2-1; the D gene is perhaps TRBD1, on 5 matching bases. Sequenced material: PBMCs. The source of this sequence is a man younger than 45 in good health and CMV-seropositive. The DNA sequence follows: TGTGCCAGCAGCCCCCGTAGGGGTTATGGCTACAATGAGCAGTTCTTC. Its protein reads: CASSPRRGYGYNEQFF.